This T cell receptor (beta chain) is from a study of cytomegalovirus exposure and HLA in healthy donors. With 60 Vbeta and 13 Jbeta primers, the PCR was carried out. Profiling relied on immunoSEQ multiplex PCR, and the TCRdb table lists in-frame clones only, not all of them. This sample has under 150,000 clones; about 80% occur once, and the top ten carry 6.2%. Study-level results: In a later analysis, TCR beta V- and J-gene trimming showed a link to a missense DCLRE1C variant. Among CMV-associated TCR beta chains, most appeared HLA-restricted in a later analysis. Most observed TCR sequences were rare, whereas some public TCRs were detected in many donors.

V shed 6 bases, J shed 6 bases, and the junction held 4 bases outside the gene matches. This CDR3 contains 13 residues. Germline CDR1 reads ENHRY; CDR2 reads SYGVKD. This clone was recorded once. The antigen is not known. The rearrangement joins TRBV10-3 to TRBJ2-7, with 11 bases identical to TRBD1. Sequenced: PBMCs. The origin of this receptor is a woman in her forties in good health and CMV-seropositive. CDR3 sequence (DNA): TGTGCCATCAGCCCCGGGACAGGGGGCGAGCAGTACTTC. Protein: CAISPGTGGEQYF.